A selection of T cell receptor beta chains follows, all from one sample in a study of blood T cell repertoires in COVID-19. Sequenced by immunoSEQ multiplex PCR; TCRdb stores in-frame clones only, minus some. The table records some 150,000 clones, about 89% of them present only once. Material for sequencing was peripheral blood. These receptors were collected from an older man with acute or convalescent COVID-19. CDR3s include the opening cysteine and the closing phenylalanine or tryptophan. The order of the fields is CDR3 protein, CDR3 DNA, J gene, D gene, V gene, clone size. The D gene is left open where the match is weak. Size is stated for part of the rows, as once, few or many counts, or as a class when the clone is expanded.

CASSYSARGHTEAFF | TGTGCCAGCAGTTACTCGGCCAGGGGACACACTGAAGCTTTCTTT | TRBJ1-1 | NA | TRBV6-2/TRBV6-3 | NA
CATSETGSADTQYF | TGTGCCACCAGTGAGACAGGGAGTGCAGATACGCAGTATTTT | TRBJ2-3 | TRBD1 | TRBV24-1 | NA
CASSESVQPQHF | TGTGCCAGCAGTGAAAGCGTCCAGCCCCAGCATTTT | TRBJ1-5 | NA | TRBV2 | NA
CAVGGTEAFF | TGTGCCGTGGGGGGCACTGAAGCTTTCTTT | TRBJ1-1 | NA | TRBV28 | NA
CASSLGRDRGQPQHF | TGCGCCAGCAGCTTGGGCCGGGACAGGGGTCAGCCCCAGCATTTT | TRBJ1-5 | TRBD1 | TRBV5-1 | NA
CASSHGQVKETQYF | TGCGCCAGCAGCCACGGACAGGTGAAAGAGACCCAGTACTTC | TRBJ2-5 | TRBD1 | TRBV5-1 | NA
CACSGVGNEKLFF | TGTGCCTGCAGCGGTGTGGGAAATGAAAAACTGTTTTTT | TRBJ1-4 | NA | TRBV19 | NA
CASTPRGGTGELFF | TGTGCCAGTACCCCCCGGGGAGGAACCGGGGAGCTGTTTTTT | TRBJ2-2 | NA | TRBV19 | NA
CSVHEGAEQFF | TGCAGCGTCCACGAGGGGGCTGAGCAGTTCTTC | TRBJ2-1 | TRBD1 | TRBV29-1 | NA
CATNGQGDTDTQYF | TGTGCCACTAACGGACAGGGGGACACAGATACGCAGTATTTT | TRBJ2-3 | TRBD1 | TRBV28 | NA
CASRTGVNTEAFF | TGCGCCAGCCGGACAGGGGTGAACACTGAAGCTTTCTTT | TRBJ1-1 | TRBD1 | TRBV5-1 | many
CASSQDGDRGGNTEAFF | TGTGCCAGCAGCCAAGATGGGGACAGGGGGGGGAACACTGAAGCTTTCTTT | TRBJ1-1 | TRBD1 | TRBV3-1/TRBV3-2 | NA
CASSDGTGDGYTF | TGTGCCAGCAGTGATGGGACAGGGGACGGCTACACCTTC | TRBJ1-2 | TRBD1 | TRBV2 | few
CASRRQGANNEQFF | TGTGCCAGCAGGCGACAGGGGGCAAACAATGAGCAGTTCTTC | TRBJ2-1 | TRBD1 | TRBV3-1/TRBV3-2 | NA
CASSSRTSGSINEQFF | TGTGCCAGCAGCTCCCGGACTAGCGGGAGTATCAATGAGCAGTTCTTC | TRBJ2-1 | TRBD2 | TRBV7-3 | NA
CASSLRSTSGRGEQFF | TGTGCCAGCAGTTTAAGATCGACTAGCGGAAGGGGTGAGCAGTTCTTC | TRBJ2-1 | TRBD2 | TRBV27 | NA
CASSETRAEVF | TGTGCCAGCAGTGAAACCCGAGCGGAGGTTTTC | TRBJ2-4 | NA | TRBV6-1 | NA
CASSFVPVRADTQYF | TGTGCCAGCAGTTTTGTTCCGGTGCGGGCAGATACGCAGTATTTT | TRBJ2-3 | NA | TRBV7-2 | NA
CASSLYRGEDYGYTF | TGCGCCAGCAGCTTATACAGGGGAGAGGACTATGGCTACACCTTC | TRBJ1-2 | TRBD1 | TRBV5-1 | NA
CSVGDFSYEQYF | TGCAGCGTTGGGGACTTCTCCTACGAGCAGTACTTC | TRBJ2-7 | NA | TRBV29-1 | NA
CASSFLLAGGINEQFF | TGTGCCAGCAGTTTCCTGCTAGCGGGAGGGATCAATGAGCAGTTCTTC | TRBJ2-1 | TRBD2 | TRBV27 | NA
CASSISQGYEQYF | TGTGCCAGTAGTATTTCGCAGGGGTACGAGCAGTACTTC | TRBJ2-7 | NA | TRBV19 | NA
CASSLLAGIYEQYF | TGTGCCAGCAGCTTACTAGCGGGGATTTACGAGCAGTACTTC | TRBJ2-7 | TRBD2 | TRBV5-6 | NA
CASSLKSQGANSPLHF | TGTGCCAGCAGCTTGAAAAGCCAGGGGGCTAATTCACCCCTCCACTTT | TRBJ1-6 | TRBD1 | TRBV5-4 | NA
CASSPRGRGNTIYF | TGTGCCAGCAGCCCCAGGGGGCGCGGAAACACCATATATTTT | TRBJ1-3 | TRBD1 | TRBV2 | NA
CASSHRGANEKLFF | TGTGCCAGCAGTCACAGGGGGGCTAATGAAAAACTGTTTTTT | TRBJ1-4 | TRBD1 | TRBV28 | NA
CASSLFTGGGTGELFF | TGTGCCAGCAGCTTATTTACGGGAGGAGGAACCGGGGAGCTGTTTTTT | TRBJ2-2 | TRBD2 | TRBV7-2 | NA
CASSQGLPGKNEKLFF | TGCGCCAGCAGCCAAGGGCTTCCGGGGAAAAATGAAAAACTGTTTTTT | TRBJ1-4 | NA | TRBV4-3 | once
CATSDSRAGGETQYF | TGTGCCACCAGTGATTCACGGGCCGGAGGAGAGACCCAGTACTTC | TRBJ2-5 | NA | TRBV24-1 | NA
CASSKGLRWQGKRNEQFF | TGTGCCAGCAGCAAAGGGTTAAGATGGCAGGGAAAAAGGAATGAGCAGTTCTTC | TRBJ2-1 | NA | TRBV21-1 | NA
CASSSGGEQYF | TGTGCCAGCAGCTCGGGTGGAGAGCAGTACTTC | TRBJ2-7 | NA | TRBV11-2 | NA
CASSATGVGNTEAFF | TGTGCCAGCAGCGCCACAGGGGTTGGGAACACTGAAGCTTTCTTT | TRBJ1-1 | TRBD1 | TRBV9 | NA
CASSFHHTGGEQFF | TGTGCCAGCAGCTTCCATCATACTGGTGGTGAGCAGTTCTTC | TRBJ2-1 | NA | TRBV7-3 | NA
CASSREGGYTEAFF | TGTGCCAGCAGCCGGGAGGGGGGGTACACTGAAGCTTTCTTT | TRBJ1-1 | NA | TRBV4-2 | NA
CASSVETRPIWEQYF | TGTGCCAGCAGCGTAGAAACTAGACCAATATGGGAGCAGTACTTC | TRBJ2-7 | NA | TRBV9 | NA
CASSPRRQATNEKLFF | TGTGCCAGCAGTCCCCGCCGACAGGCAACTAATGAAAAACTGTTTTTT | TRBJ1-4 | NA | TRBV6-2/TRBV6-3 | NA
CASSPPGQGYEQYF | TGTGCCAGCAGCCCTCCGGGACAGGGGTACGAGCAGTACTTC | TRBJ2-7 | NA | TRBV21-1 | NA
CAISERSRDREADTQYF | TGTGCCATCAGTGAAAGGTCCCGGGACAGGGAGGCAGATACGCAGTATTTT | TRBJ2-3 | TRBD1 | TRBV10-3 | NA
CASSLRSGGAIDTQYF | TGTGCCAGCAGCTTAAGGAGCGGGGGGGCCATAGATACGCAGTATTTT | TRBJ2-3 | TRBD2 | TRBV7-3 | NA
CASSVDVELGTEAFF | TGTGCCAGCAGCGTAGATGTGGAGTTGGGTACTGAAGCTTTCTTT | TRBJ1-1 | NA | TRBV9 | NA
CATRTVRSNQPQHF | TGTGCCACCAGGACAGTCCGGAGCAATCAGCCCCAGCATTTT | TRBJ1-5 | NA | TRBV24-1 | NA
CASSLGGTQETQYF | TGTGCCAGCAGCTTAGGAGGGACACAAGAGACCCAGTACTTC | TRBJ2-5 | NA | TRBV13 | NA
CASGQNANYGYTF | TGTGCCAGCGGGCAGAACGCTAACTATGGCTACACCTTC | TRBJ1-2 | NA | TRBV6-5 | NA
CASSQAEGNYEQYF | TGTGCCAGCAGCCAAGCAGAGGGTAACTACGAGCAGTACTTC | TRBJ2-7 | NA | TRBV3-1/TRBV3-2 | NA
CAWSPEYSNQPQHF | TGTGCCTGGAGTCCGGAGTATAGCAATCAGCCCCAGCATTTT | TRBJ1-5 | NA | TRBV30 | NA
CASSSPRGVREKLFF | TGTGCCAGCAGTTCCCCCCGGGGGGTAAGGGAAAAACTGTTTTTT | TRBJ1-4 | NA | TRBV28 | once
CATRLGPGGNEQFF | TGTGCCACCCGACTAGGCCCAGGGGGCAATGAGCAGTTCTTC | TRBJ2-1 | NA | TRBV21-1 | NA
CASSVRPSGANVLTF | TGTGCCAGCAGCGTACGTCCCTCTGGGGCCAACGTCCTGACTTTC | TRBJ2-6 | NA | TRBV9 | NA
CASSFGGREKLFF | TGTGCCAGCAGCTTCGGGGGTCGAGAAAAACTGTTTTTT | TRBJ1-4 | NA | TRBV7-9 | NA
CATAGTGENEKLFF | TGTGCCACGGCCGGGACAGGGGAGAATGAAAAACTGTTTTTT | TRBJ1-4 | TRBD1 | TRBV10-3 | NA
CASAGSPVQGYEQYF | TGTGCCAGCGCCGGAAGTCCGGTACAGGGCTACGAGCAGTACTTC | TRBJ2-7 | NA | TRBV6-5 | NA
CASSLMADSPLHF | TGTGCCAGCAGCTTAATGGCCGATTCACCCCTCCACTTT | TRBJ1-6 | NA | TRBV7-2 | NA
CASSESGRGHEKLFF | TGTGCCAGCAGTGAATCGGGCAGGGGGCATGAAAAACTGTTTTTT | TRBJ1-4 | TRBD1 | TRBV25-1 | once
CASSGQANTGELFF | TGTGCCAGCTCAGGTCAGGCGAACACCGGGGAGCTGTTTTTT | TRBJ2-2 | NA | TRBV18 | NA
CATSTGQGSTDTQYF | TGTGCCACCAGTACCGGACAGGGGTCCACAGATACGCAGTATTTT | TRBJ2-3 | TRBD1 | TRBV24-1 | NA
CASSPNNEQFF | TGTGCCAGCAGCCCAAACAATGAGCAGTTCTTC | TRBJ2-1 | NA | TRBV9 | NA